This T cell receptor beta chain originates from a study of human T cells and chemical hapten exposure. This clonotype has ten or more counts. Time point meaning: pre-sensitization, week 0. The treatment was: therapeutic diphenylcyclopropenone sensitization with weekly scalp DPC. CDR3 length: 14 residues. V was cut by 1 base and J by 4 bases, with 11 bases left in between. CDR1 and CDR2 (germline): SGHRS, YFSETQ. One entry per CDR3 protein results from TCRdb running MiXCR on the RACE reads. The sample has about 350,000 distinct CDR3 sequences; 5.5% are singletons. Here the sequenced sample was whole blood, taken in connection with sensitization to the hapten diphenylcyclopropenone (DPC). The chain employs TRBV5-1 and TRBJ1-1; the D is unclear. This TCR was recovered from a woman aged 18 to 35 with alopecia areata. Some clones in this sample may be carry-over from other donors' samples. CDR3 nucleotide sequence: TGCGCCAGCAGCTTGAATTCCGGGAGCACTGAAGCTTTCTTT. It translates to CASSLNSGSTEAFF.